The clone carrying this T cell receptor beta chain was detected only a few times. Its antigen is not identified. Incorporated into the TCR beta cDNA libraries were unique molecular identifiers, which served to reduce PCR and sequencing biases. TCRdb ran MiXCR on the PCR reads and lists one entry per CDR3 protein. The sample shows fewer than 550,000 distinct CDR3 sequences, 34% of them seen only once. The CDR3 consists of 13 residues. The V end lost 3 bases, the J end lost 7 bases, and 13 bases lay between the germline ends. Per germline, CDR1 DFQATT and CDR2 SNEGSKA (reference sequence). The data derive from a study of post-analysis software for immune sequencing data. Study-level points and caveats: F measure grouped same-batch samples tightly together. In patients, about five TRBV segments were more frequent than in controls, with TRBV5-6, TRBV5-1 and TRBV20-1 among them.

This receptor was identified in a girl aged 2 to 17 with multiple sclerosis. Sequencing was performed on blood. The chain joins TRBV20-1 to TRBJ1-5; possibly TRBD1 for D (5 bases). The CDR3 reads CSASYGGYQPQHF. In nucleotides, the CDR3 is TGCAGTGCTAGCTATGGGGGTTACCAGCCCCAGCATTTT.